This TCR beta chain was documented in a study of blood T cell repertoires in COVID-19. Overall study context: The United States, Italy and Spain provided the acute and convalescent COVID-19 samples. Sample material is recorded as cDNA or gDNA derived from T cells, B-cell-depleted T cells, or PBMCs.

Per the original data handling: Reference gene primer amplification yielded estimated nucleated cell counts. Some clones are missing from TCRdb's copy, which holds only in-frame ones; the method was immunoSEQ multiplex PCR. V and J calls and clone size come straight from that table; D and trimming were deduced from the DNA. The data contain around 100,000 clones, about 90% of them singletons. The origin of this receptor is a man aged 30 to 45 in a cohort sampled during active COVID-19. Sequenced material: peripheral blood.

CDR3 nucleotide sequence: TGTGCCAGCAGCCCTCGGACTAGCGGTACCTACAATGAGCAGTTCTTC. Translating it yields CASSPRTSGTYNEQFF. This chain joins TRBV9 and TRBJ2-1; 10 bases align to TRBD2. The germline gives CDR1 SGDLS, CDR2 YYNGEE. The CDR3 consists of 16 residues. J lost 2 bases, V lost 4 bases, and 6 bases had no gene match. The full variable domain, completed using reference TRBV9 and TRBJ2-1, is DSGVTQTPKHLITATGQRVTLRCSPRSGDLSVYWYQQSLDQGLQFLIQYYNGEERAKGNILERFSAQQFPDLHSELNLSSLELGDSALYFCASSPRTSGTYNEQFFGPGTRLTVL.